Listed here are 12 T cell receptor beta chains from one sample, sequenced in a study of blood T cell repertoires in COVID-19. Data came from immunoSEQ multiplex PCR; TCRdb stores just in-frame clones and leaves some out. The table lists about 360,000 clones, around 90% of them singletons, with under 3% in the top ten. Sequences were obtained from peripheral blood. The receptors originated from a human donor in a cohort sampled during active COVID-19.

The chain combines TRBV5-6 with TRBJ2-5; 10 bases are shared with TRBD2. The J segment lost 4 bases and the V segment lost 3 bases, leaving 15 bases of the junction unmatched. CDR1 SGHDT and CDR2 YYEEEE come from the germline V gene. The CDR3 length is 18 residues. The CDR3, as DNA: TGTGCCAGCAGCTCCCCGTACCCTAGCGGGAGAGGGGCAGAGACCCAGTACTTC. Translation: CASSSPYPSGRGAETQYF.

This chain joins TRBV7-9 and TRBJ1-2; D remains ambiguous. The CDR3 sequence is 12 residues long. Per the germline V gene, CDR1 is SEHNR and CDR2 is FQNEAQ (reference sequence). Trimming removed 2 bases at V and 6 bases at J, with 7 bases between. CDR3 DNA sequence: TGTGCCAGCAGCTTAAATTTCGATGGCTACACCTTC. Translating gives CASSLNFDGYTF.

The chain combines TRBV2 with TRBJ2-5; no clear D gene. The V gene lost 1 base and the J gene lost 1 base, with 7 bases spanning the gap. Germline loops: CDR1 SNHLY, CDR2 FYNNEI. The CDR3 is made up of 14 amino acids. The CDR3 bases are TGTGCCAGCAGTGAAGGCGGAACCCAAGAGACCCAGTACTTC. It specifies CASSEGGTQETQYF.

J is TRBJ1-3 and V is TRBV3-1 (or the pseudogene TRBV3-2); 7 nucleotides align to TRBD1. CDR1 is LGHDT, CDR2 YNNKEL, per germline (reference sequence). The CDR3 spans 19 residues. V dropped 0 bases and J dropped 1; count of bases not matched to a gene: 12. CDR3 nucleotide sequence: TGTGCCAGCAGCCAAGATCAAACCGGCAGGGGGATTTCTGGAAACACCATATATTTT. It yields the protein CASSQDQTGRGISGNTIYF.

The chain is built from TRBV7-9 and TRBJ2-3; TRBD2 matches 10 bases. The CDR3 spans 17 residues. The trim removed 1 base at V and 3 bases at J, leaving 7 bases unmatched. Germline lookup yields CDR1 SEHNR and CDR2 FQNEAQ (reference sequence). The CDR3: CASSLDVLAGETDTQYF. CDR3 coding DNA: TGTGCCAGCAGCTTAGATGTTCTAGCGGGAGAAACAGATACGCAGTATTTT.

The V gene is TRBV2, the J gene TRBJ2-7, with D possibly TRBD2 on 5 matching bases. The CDR3 runs 12 residues. CDR1 and CDR2 (germline): SNHLY, FYNNEI. V lost 6 bases, J lost 7 bases, and 13 bases lay in between. The CDR3 is CASRGVEREQYF. CDR3 bases: TGTGCCAGCAGGGGAGTGGAACGGGAGCAGTACTTC.

CDR3: CASRRGAASTNEKLFF. DNA of the CDR3: TGTGCCAGCAGACGAGGAGCTGCCTCAACTAATGAAAAACTGTTTTTT. The rearrangement joins TRBV2 to TRBJ1-4, with D unclear. Trimming cost V 6 bases and J 0 bases, with 14 bases left between them. Germline CDR1 is SNHLY and CDR2 is FYNNEI. This CDR3 comprises 16 residues. Full variable domain (rest looked up from reference TRBV2 and TRBJ1-4): EPEVTQTPSHQVTQMGQEVILRCVPISNHLYFYWYRQILGQKVEFLVSFYNNEISEKSEIFDDQFSVERPDGSNFTLKIRSTKLEDSAMYFCASRRGAASTNEKLFFGSGTQLSVL.

The rearrangement joins TRBV12-2 to TRBJ1-6; the table's D call, TRBD1, has no DNA check behind it. TRBV12-2 is a pseudogene. There are 19 residues in the CDR3. The CDR3 region is CASRLVRRVTGGVKTPLHF. Written as DNA, the CDR3 is TGTGCAAGTCGCTTAGTGAGAAGGGTTACAGGGGGGGTAAAGACACCCCTCCACTTT.

The genes are TRBV7-6 and TRBJ1-2, with D tentatively TRBD1 (5 bases). The CDR3 loop spans 16 amino acids. Trimming removed 6 bases from V and 0 bases from J, with 17 bases in between. Germline V gives CDR1 SGHVS, CDR2 FNYEAQ. Written as DNA, the CDR3 is TGTGCCAGCAGTTTAAACCCAGGGCGTACTAACTATGGCTACACCTTC. Protein: CASSLNPGRTNYGYTF.

This clone has only one observation. The V gene is TRBV25-1, the J gene TRBJ1-2; 11 nucleotides agree with TRBD1. Germline V lookup: CDR1 MGHDK, CDR2 SYGVNS. This CDR3 has 13 residues. The V gene end was trimmed by 7 bases and the J gene end by 6 bases; junction bases not matched to a gene: 4. The CDR3 loop reads CASIGQGADGYTF. For the CDR3, the DNA is TGTGCCAGCATTGGACAGGGGGCTGATGGCTACACCTTC.

This chain connects TRBV7-9 to TRBJ1-1; D perhaps matches TRBD1 (5 bases). Germline lookup yields CDR1 SEHNR and CDR2 FQNEAQ (reference sequence). Trimming removed 3 bases at V and 6 bases at J, with 11 bases between. The CDR3 length is 13 residues. CDR3 in DNA: TGTGCCAGCAGCTTGCTTCAGGGTGCTGAAGCTTTCTTT. It is translated as CASSLLQGAEAFF.

V usage is TRBV7-2 and J usage is TRBJ1-2, with 7 bases lining up with TRBD1. This CDR3 has 13 residues. Germline V lookup: CDR1 SGHTA, CDR2 FQGNSA. After removal of 1 base from V and 8 bases from J, the junction contained 4 bases not matched to a gene. The CDR3 is CASSLVTGYGYTF. The CDR3 DNA reads as TGTGCCAGCAGCTTAGTGACAGGGTACGGCTACACCTTC.